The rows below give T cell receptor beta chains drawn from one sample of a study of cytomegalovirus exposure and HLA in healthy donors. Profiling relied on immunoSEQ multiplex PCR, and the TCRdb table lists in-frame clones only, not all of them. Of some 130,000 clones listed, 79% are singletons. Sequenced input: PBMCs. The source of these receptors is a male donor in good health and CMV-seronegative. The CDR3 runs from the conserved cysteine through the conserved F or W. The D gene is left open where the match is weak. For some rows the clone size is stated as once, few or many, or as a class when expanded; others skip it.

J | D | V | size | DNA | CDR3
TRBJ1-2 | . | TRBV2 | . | TGTGCCAGCAGCGAAGGGGCATATGGCTACACCTTC | CASSEGAYGYTF
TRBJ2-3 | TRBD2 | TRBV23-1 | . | TGCGCCAGCAGTCAATTAGAGCGGGGGGCCGTCACAGATACGCAGTATTTT | CASSQLERGAVTDTQYF
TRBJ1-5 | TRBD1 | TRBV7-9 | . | TGTGCCAGCAGCTTAGGGGACAGGGGGCGGCCCCAGCATTTT | CASSLGDRGRPQHF
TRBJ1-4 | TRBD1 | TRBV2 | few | TGTGCCAGCAACCGCCCCGACAGGGCAACTAATGAAAAACTGTTTTTT | CASNRPDRATNEKLFF
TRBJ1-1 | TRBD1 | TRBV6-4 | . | TGTGCCAGCAGCGCAGGGGGGCACACTGAAGCTTTCTTT | CASSAGGHTEAFF
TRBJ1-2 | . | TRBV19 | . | TGTGCCAGTAGTTTCCTGGGGGCCAACTATGGCTACACCTTC | CASSFLGANYGYTF
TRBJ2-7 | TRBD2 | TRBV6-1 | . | TGTGCCAGCAGTGAAACTAGCGGGGGGGCCTACGAGCAGTACTTC | CASSETSGGAYEQYF
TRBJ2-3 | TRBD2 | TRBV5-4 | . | TGTGCCAGCAGCTTGTCGACTAGCGGGGGCCTTAGCACAGATACGCAGTATTTT | CASSLSTSGGLSTDTQYF
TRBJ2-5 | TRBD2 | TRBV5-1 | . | TGCGCCAGCAGCCCCGGACTAGCGGAAGAGACCCAGTACTTC | CASSPGLAEETQYF
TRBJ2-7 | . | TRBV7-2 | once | TGTGCCAGCAGCCCTCGACACTTAGCCTACGAGCAGTACTTC | CASSPRHLAYEQYF
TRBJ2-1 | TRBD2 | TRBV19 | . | TGTGCCAGTAGTATCGAGGCGGGGGGGCCCTACAATGAGCAGTTCTTC | CASSIEAGGPYNEQFF
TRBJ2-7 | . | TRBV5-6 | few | TGTGCCAGCAGCTTGACGAGGTACGAGCAGTACTTC | CASSLTRYEQYF
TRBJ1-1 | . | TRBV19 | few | TGTGCCAGTAGTCGTAGGAACACTGAAGCTTTCTTT | CASSRRNTEAFF
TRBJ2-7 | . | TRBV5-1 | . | TGCGCCAGCAGCTTGGTAGGGGGTGGAAGGAGCTACGAGCAGTACTTC | CASSLVGGGRSYEQYF
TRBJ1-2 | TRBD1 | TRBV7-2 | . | TGTGCCAGCAGCCCGACCAGACAGGGGGGCTATGGCTACACCTTC | CASSPTRQGGYGYTF
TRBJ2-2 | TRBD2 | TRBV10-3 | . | TGTGCCATCCGGGACTACCACACCGGGGAGCTGTTTTTT | CAIRDYHTGELFF
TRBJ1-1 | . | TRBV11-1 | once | TGTGCCAGCAGCTTAAACAGATTGAACACTGAAGCTTTCTTT | CASSLNRLNTEAFF
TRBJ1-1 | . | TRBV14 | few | TGTGCCAGCAGCCAGGGCCCGAACACTGAAGCTTTCTTT | CASSQGPNTEAFF
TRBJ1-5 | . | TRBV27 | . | TGTGCCGCCAGCGGTGACCAGCCCCAGCATTTT | CAASGDQPQHF
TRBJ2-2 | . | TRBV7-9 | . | TGTGCCAGCAGCTTACCAGGGAAAGACACCGGGGAGCTGTTTTTT | CASSLPGKDTGELFF
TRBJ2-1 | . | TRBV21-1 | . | TGTGCCAGCAGCAGGCGGGGGCTGGATGAGCAGTTCTTC | CASSRRGLDEQFF
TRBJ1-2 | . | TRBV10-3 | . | TGTGCCATCAGTGGGGGACATTCAAGCTATGGCTACACCTTC | CAISGGHSSYGYTF
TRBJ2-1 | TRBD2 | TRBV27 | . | TGTGCCAGCAGTCCCATCGGGGGGGCCGGGAATGAGCAGTTCTTC | CASSPIGGAGNEQFF
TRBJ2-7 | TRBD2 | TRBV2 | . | TGTGCCAGCAGTGAACCCGGGGGGGCCTACGAGCAGTACTTC | CASSEPGGAYEQYF
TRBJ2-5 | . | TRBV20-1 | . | TGCAGTGCCAGGGACTTGGAGACCCAGTACTTC | CSARDLETQYF
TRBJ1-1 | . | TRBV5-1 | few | TGCGCCAGCAGCTTGGAGGCAGGGTCTGAAGCTTTCTTT | CASSLEAGSEAFF
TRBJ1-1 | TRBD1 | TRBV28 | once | TGTGCCAGCAGTTCCGTTACAGGGGGCAGACCTGAAGCTTTCTTT | CASSSVTGGRPEAFF
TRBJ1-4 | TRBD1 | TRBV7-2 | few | TGTGCCAGCAGCCAAGGGACAGCTGGTAATGAAAAACTGTTTTTT | CASSQGTAGNEKLFF
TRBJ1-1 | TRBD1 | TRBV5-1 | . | TGCGCCAGCAGCTTGGACGCAGGGGGCACTGAAGCTTTCTTT | CASSLDAGGTEAFF